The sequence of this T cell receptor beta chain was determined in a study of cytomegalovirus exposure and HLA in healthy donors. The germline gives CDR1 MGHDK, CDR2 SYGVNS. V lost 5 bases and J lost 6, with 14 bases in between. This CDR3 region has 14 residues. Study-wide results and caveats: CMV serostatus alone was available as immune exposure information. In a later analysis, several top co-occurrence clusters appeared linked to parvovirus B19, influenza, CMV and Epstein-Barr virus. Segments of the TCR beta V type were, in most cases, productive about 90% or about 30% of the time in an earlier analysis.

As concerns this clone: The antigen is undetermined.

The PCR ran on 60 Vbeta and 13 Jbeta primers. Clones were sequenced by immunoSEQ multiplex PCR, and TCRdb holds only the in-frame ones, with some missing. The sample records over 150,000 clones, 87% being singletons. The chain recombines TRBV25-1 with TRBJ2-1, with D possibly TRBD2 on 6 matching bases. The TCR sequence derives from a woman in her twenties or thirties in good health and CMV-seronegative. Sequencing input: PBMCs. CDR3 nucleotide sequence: TGTGCCAGCAGTCTGGCGGGATTAAGCAATGAGCAGTTCTTC. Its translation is CASSLAGLSNEQFF.